These 6 T cell receptor beta chains were all obtained from the same sample, sequenced in a study of blood T cell repertoires in COVID-19. Measured with immunoSEQ multiplex PCR; TCRdb has only the in-frame clones, and not every one. The data contain hundreds of thousands of clones, 86% of them singletons. The source material was peripheral blood. Source of these receptors: a woman under 40 with active or convalescent COVID-19.

The CDR3 region has the DNA TGTGCCAGCAGCTTGGGGCAGGGAGAAGCTTTCTTT. Amino acid sequence: CASSLGQGEAFF. The chain links TRBV5-4 to TRBJ1-1; a weak D match, TRBD1 (5 bases). The V gene lost 0 bases and the J gene lost 8 bases, with 8 bases spanning the gap. Germline CDR1 is SGHNT and CDR2 is YYREEE (reference sequence). The CDR3 contains 12 residues.

The CDR3 coding sequence is TGTGCCAGCAGCAGAAAGACAGGGTGGGAGCAGTACTTC. Its protein is CASSRKTGWEQYF. This chain connects TRBV5-4 to TRBJ2-7, with 7 bases aligning to TRBD1. The CDR3 sequence is 13 residues long. Losses at the gene ends were 4 bases for V and 7 bases for J; bases not matched to a gene: 8. Germline CDR1 and CDR2: SGHNT and YYREEE (reference sequence).

As concerns this clone: Other DNA sequences of this sample code for an identical CDR3. As DNA, the CDR3 is TGCGCCAGCAGCCCCCCGGGGGGTTACACTGAAGCTTTCTTT. It is translated as CASSPPGGYTEAFF. This chain connects TRBV5-1 to TRBJ1-1; TRBD1 is a possible D gene (5 bases). Germline CDR1 reads SGHRS; CDR2 reads YFSETQ. V lost 4 bases to trimming and J lost 3 bases, with 13 bases between them. The CDR3 extends over 14 amino acids.

This chain links TRBV30 with TRBJ1-4, with D tentatively TRBD1 (5 bases). Trimming removed 2 bases at V and 4 bases at J, with 8 bases between. The CDR3 sequence is 13 residues long. CDR1 and CDR2 from the germline V gene are GTSNPN and SVGIG (reference sequence). DNA of the CDR3: TGTGCCTGGAGTCGACAGCTTAATGAAAAACTGTTTTTT. It codes for CAWSRQLNEKLFF.

The rearrangement links TRBV10-3 to TRBJ2-1; TRBD1 matches at 8 bases. Germline CDR1 and CDR2: ENHRY and SYGVKD. The CDR3 totals 17 residues. V gave up 4 bases and J gave up 1 base; unmatched junction bases: 9. CDR3 sequence: CAISGQNGQGSYNEQFF. In DNA, the CDR3 is TGTGCCATCAGTGGCCAGAACGGACAGGGTTCCTACAATGAGCAGTTCTTC.

With respect to this clone: The identical CDR3 is also encoded by other nucleotide sequences in the sample. The genes are TRBV5-1 and TRBJ1-1; no firm D call. The germline V and J ends were trimmed by 0 bases and 8 bases, with 8 bases remaining between them. This CDR3 contains 12 residues. The V gene's germline CDR1 is SGHRS and CDR2 YFSETQ. CDR3 loop: CASSLVGREAFF. Here the CDR3 DNA reads TGCGCCAGCAGCTTGGTAGGCAGGGAAGCTTTCTTT.